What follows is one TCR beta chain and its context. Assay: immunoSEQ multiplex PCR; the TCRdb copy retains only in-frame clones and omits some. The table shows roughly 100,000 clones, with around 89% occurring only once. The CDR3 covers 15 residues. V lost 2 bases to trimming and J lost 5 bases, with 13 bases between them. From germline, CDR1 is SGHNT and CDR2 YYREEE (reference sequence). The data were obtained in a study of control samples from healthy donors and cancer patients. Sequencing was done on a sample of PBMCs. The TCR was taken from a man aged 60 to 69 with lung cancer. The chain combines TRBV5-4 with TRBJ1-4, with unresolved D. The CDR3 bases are TGTGCCAGCAGCTTCTCAGCCGGCCTAAATGAAAAACTGTTTTTT. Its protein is CASSFSAGLNEKLFF. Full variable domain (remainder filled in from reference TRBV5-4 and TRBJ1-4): ETGVTQSPTHLIKTRGQQVTLRCSSQSGHNTVSWYQQALGQGPQFIFQYYREEENGRGNFPPRFSGLQFPNYSSELNVNALELDDSALYLCASSFSAGLNEKLFFGSGTQLSVL.